This is a list of T cell receptor beta chains from one sample in a study of graft-versus-host responses after intestinal transplantation. Only in-frame clones appear in the TCRdb table, and some are missing; sequencing was by immunoSEQ multiplex PCR. The top ten hold more than 0.075% of the sample, which has almost 85,000 clones, 91% seen once. Their antigens are not known. The sample was unstimulated CD4+ T cells sorted from spleen or lymph node cells, taken before intestinal transplant. Receptors were obtained from a human donor who received an intestinal transplant. CDR3s include the opening cysteine and the closing phenylalanine or tryptophan. The order of the fields is D gene, J gene, clone size, V gene, CDR3 protein, CDR3 DNA. The D gene is left open where the match is weak. For some rows the clone size is stated as once, few or many, or as a class when expanded; others skip it.

>-|TRBJ1-1|-|TRBV5-6
CASSPATGSNTEAFF
TGTGCCAGCAGTCCCGCTACAGGGTCGAACACTGAAGCTTTCTTT
>TRBD2|TRBJ2-3|-|TRBV19
CASRGLAGTDTQYF
TGTGCCAGTAGAGGACTAGCGGGGACAGATACGCAGTATTTT
>-|TRBJ1-3|-|TRBV5-1
CASSSGQGGTGNTIYF
TGCGCCAGCAGCTCGGGCCAGGGAGGAACTGGAAACACCATATATTTT
>-|TRBJ2-2|-|TRBV4-3
CASSQDWRIAYPSELFF
TGCGCCAGCAGCCAAGACTGGCGCATAGCCTACCCGTCGGAGCTGTTTTTT
>-|TRBJ2-7|-|TRBV11-2
CASSLRAAIGTLIGEQYF
TGTGCCAGCAGCTTACGGGCGGCTATCGGGACTTTGATAGGCGAGCAGTACTTC
>-|TRBJ1-1|-|TRBV6-5
CASRDPGRTEAFF
TGTGCCAGCAGGGACCCAGGGCGCACTGAAGCTTTCTTT
>TRBD1|TRBJ1-2|-|TRBV7-2
CASSLMTGRYGYTF
TGTGCCAGCAGCTTGATGACAGGGAGGTACGGCTACACCTTC
>-|TRBJ2-3|-|TRBV4-3
CASSQDLRAGGGWADTQYF
TGCGCCAGCAGCCAAGATCTTAGGGCCGGCGGGGGCTGGGCGGATACGCAGTATTTT
>-|TRBJ1-1|-|TRBV6-9
CASSYGGAITEAFF
TGTGCCAGCAGTTATGGGGGGGCAATCACTGAAGCTTTCTTT
>-|TRBJ1-2|-|TRBV29-1
CSAGTPTNYGYTF
TGCAGCGCCGGGACACCTACTAACTATGGCTACACCTTC
>TRBD1|TRBJ2-3|once|TRBV19
CASTKTGTVSTDTQYF
TGTGCCAGTACCAAAACCGGGACAGTTAGCACAGATACGCAGTATTTT
>TRBD2|TRBJ2-3|-|TRBV2
CASSEGRGGVADTQYF
TGTGCCAGCAGTGAAGGGCGGGGGGGCGTGGCAGATACGCAGTATTTT
>-|TRBJ1-1|-|TRBV7-2
CASSAGLNTEAFF
TGTGCCAGCAGCGCAGGGTTGAACACTGAAGCTTTCTTT
>TRBD1|TRBJ1-2|-|TRBV12-5
CASGRTGEMNYGYTF
TGTGCTAGTGGACGGACAGGGGAAATGAACTATGGCTACACCTTC
>TRBD1|TRBJ2-7|-|TRBV14
CASSHYTGTGIPYEQYF
TGTGCCAGCAGCCATTACACCGGGACAGGGATTCCCTACGAGCAGTACTTC
>TRBD1|TRBJ1-2|-|TRBV9
CASSKRTGSDGYTF
TGTGCCAGCAGCAAACGGACAGGGTCGGATGGCTACACCTTC
>TRBD1|TRBJ2-3|-|TRBV7-6
CASSYGQATDTQYF
TGTGCCAGCAGCTACGGACAGGCCACAGATACGCAGTATTTT
>-|TRBJ2-5|-|TRBV7-2
CASSSRQEETQYF
TGTGCCAGCAGCTCAAGACAGGAAGAGACCCAGTACTTC
>-|TRBJ1-2|-|TRBV6-6
CASSQKGGYGYTF
TGTGCCAGCAGTCAAAAAGGAGGCTATGGCTACACCTTC
>-|TRBJ1-4|-|TRBV23-1
CASRPHLGLKLFF
TGCGCCAGCCGACCCCATCTGGGACTAAAACTGTTTTTT
>-|TRBJ2-3|-|TRBV7-8
CASSLARPGGADTQYF
TGTGCCAGCAGCTTAGCGAGGCCGGGGGGCGCAGATACGCAGTATTTT
>-|TRBJ2-7|-|TRBV18
CASSPHLDTYEQYF
TGTGCCAGCTCACCCCATTTGGACACTTACGAGCAGTACTTC
>TRBD1|TRBJ1-1|-|TRBV7-9
CASSLGQGEMNTEAFF
TGTGCCAGCAGCTTGGGACAGGGGGAAATGAACACTGAAGCTTTCTTT
>TRBD1|TRBJ1-3|-|TRBV14
CASSQTRTGTGKFSNTIYF
TGTGCCAGCAGCCAAACTAGAACGGGGACAGGGAAGTTCTCGAACACCATATATTTT
>-|TRBJ1-1|-|TRBV9
CASSFSQGKNTEAFF
TGTGCCAGCAGCTTCTCCCAGGGGAAGAACACTGAAGCTTTCTTT
>TRBD1|TRBJ1-5|-|TRBV18
CASSRQGNQPQHF
TGTGCCAGCTCACGACAGGGGAATCAGCCCCAGCATTTT
>-|TRBJ1-1|-|TRBV6-5
CASTITPDSTEAFF
TGTGCCAGCACCATAACCCCTGACTCCACTGAAGCTTTCTTT
>-|TRBJ2-7|-|TRBV6-5
CASSSDSSYEQYF
TGTGCCAGCAGCTCGGACAGTAGCTACGAGCAGTACTTC
>TRBD2|TRBJ2-1|-|TRBV7-9
CASSRRLAGEDNEQFF
TGTGCCAGCAGCCGCCGACTAGCGGGGGAAGACAATGAGCAGTTCTTC
>-|TRBJ2-2|-|TRBV6-5
CASSPRLDTGELFF
TGTGCCAGCAGTCCCAGACTAGACACCGGGGAGCTGTTTTTT
>TRBD1|TRBJ1-3|-|TRBV7-2
CASSSEQGARGNTIYF
TGTGCCAGCAGCAGTGAACAGGGGGCGCGTGGAAACACCATATATTTT
>-|TRBJ2-2|-|TRBV27
CASSYRGLSEELFF
TGTGCCAGCAGTTACCGGGGACTTTCTGAGGAGCTGTTTTTT
>-|TRBJ1-1|-|TRBV2
CASSGSAGAGGGAFF
TGTGCCAGCAGTGGCAGTGCGGGGGCGGGCGGGGGAGCTTTCTTT
>-|TRBJ1-1|-|TRBV9
CASSVGPLGNTEAFF
TGTGCCAGCAGCGTAGGTCCACTAGGGAACACTGAAGCTTTCTTT
>-|TRBJ1-2|-|TRBV28
CASRPLRYLYGYTF
TGTGCCAGCAGGCCTCTGCGTTATCTCTATGGCTACACCTTC
>TRBD1|TRBJ1-1|-|TRBV6-6
CASRGQGSMAFF
TGTGCCAGCAGGGGACAGGGGTCGATGGCTTTCTTT
>-|TRBJ2-2|-|TRBV7-2
CASSPPLNTGELFF
TGTGCCAGCAGTCCTCCACTGAACACCGGGGAGCTGTTTTTT
>TRBD1|TRBJ1-2|-|TRBV4-3
CASSQGTGRDYGYTF
TGCGCCAGCAGCCAAGGGACAGGGCGGGACTATGGCTACACCTTC
>-|TRBJ1-1|-|TRBV7-9
CASSYQGRTEAFF
TGTGCCAGCAGCTACCAGGGGAGAACTGAAGCTTTCTTT
>-|TRBJ2-4|-|TRBV6-6
CASRGLAKNIQYF
TGTGCCAGCAGGGGGCTAGCCAAAAACATTCAGTACTTC
>TRBD1|TRBJ1-2|-|TRBV19
CASSILRDRVGYTF
TGTGCCAGTAGTATACTCCGGGACAGGGTTGGCTACACCTTC
>-|TRBJ2-3|-|TRBV5-1
CASSLQGKDTQYF
TGCGCCAGCAGCTTGCAGGGTAAAGATACGCAGTATTTT
>TRBD1|TRBJ2-3|-|TRBV9
CASSSRDRGTDTQYF
TGTGCCAGCAGCAGCCGGGACAGAGGCACAGATACGCAGTATTTT